The 10 T cell receptor beta chains reported below all come from one sample, sequenced in a study of cytomegalovirus exposure and HLA in healthy donors. The study ran its PCR with 60 Vbeta and 13 Jbeta primers. Sequencing used immunoSEQ multiplex PCR; TCRdb keeps in-frame clones, though not all of them. The table lists around 90,000 clones, about 89% of them singletons. Sequencing was done on a sample of PBMCs. The origin of the receptors is a man aged 25-45 years in good health and CMV-seropositive.

V and J are TRBV11-3 and TRBJ2-1, with 7 bases matching TRBD2. The CDR3 length is 16 residues. V lost 3 bases and J lost 0; bases outside the gene matches: 5. Germline CDR1 and CDR2: SGHNT and YENEEA. The CDR3 DNA sequence: TGTGCCAGCAGCTTCGGGGAGGGAAGCTCCTACAATGAGCAGTTCTTC. Its translation is CASSFGEGSSYNEQFF.

The chain links TRBV6-5 to TRBJ2-7; weak D call: TRBD2 (5 bases). Looked up from germline, CDR1 is MNHEY and CDR2 is SVGAGI. V dropped 2 bases and J dropped 2 bases, with 16 bases sitting between them. The CDR3 covers 16 residues. The CDR3 spells CASSYAPLAPAYEQYF. As DNA, the CDR3 is TGTGCCAGCAGTTACGCGCCTCTAGCTCCGGCCTACGAGCAGTACTTC.

The chain is built from TRBV28 and TRBJ1-1; a possible D gene is TRBD1 (5 bases). The CDR3 has 14 amino acids. Trimming removed 4 bases at V and 0 bases at J, with 9 bases between. In germline, CDR1 is MDHEN, CDR2 SYDVKM. The CDR3 nucleotides are TGTGCCAGCAGTTACGGGACTCTGAACACTGAAGCTTTCTTT. It encodes CASSYGTLNTEAFF.

In its sample, this clone was seen a few times. This chain uses TRBV5-1 with TRBJ2-7; a possible D gene is TRBD2 (6 bases). The CDR3 has 12 residues. Germline V gene sequence: CDR1 SGHRS, CDR2 YFSETQ. The V end was cut by 3 bases, the J end by 5 bases, with 9 bases between. The CDR3 DNA is TGCGCCAGCAGCTGGACGGGGGACGAGCAGTACTTC. Translation: CASSWTGDEQYF.

The chain carries TRBV5-1 and TRBJ2-7, with 9 bases matching TRBD2. The V gene's germline CDR1 is SGHRS and CDR2 YFSETQ. With 2 bases clipped from V and 2 bases from J, the junction kept 11 bases outside the gene matches. The CDR3 is made up of 17 amino acids. Here the CDR3 reads CASSLPLAGDPPYEQYF. The CDR3 DNA reads TGCGCCAGCAGCTTACCCTTAGCGGGGGACCCACCCTACGAGCAGTACTTC.

This chain joins TRBV27 and TRBJ2-7; TRBD2 matches at 14 bases. The germline CDR1 and CDR2 sequences are MNHEY and SMNVEV (reference sequence). The CDR3 extends over 16 amino acids. Germline trimming cut 8 bases from V and 5 bases from J; bases unmatched to any gene: 11. CDR3: CASGREGLAGVHEQYF. DNA for the CDR3: TGTGCCAGCGGGAGAGAGGGACTAGCGGGAGTCCACGAGCAGTACTTC.

V and J are TRBV15 and TRBJ1-5; unclear D gene. V dropped 9 bases and J dropped 2 bases, with 14 bases sitting between them. The CDR3 length is 14 residues. The germline CDR1 and CDR2 sequences are LNHNV and YYDKDF (reference sequence). This CDR3 is CATRGVQGNQPQHF. The CDR3, as DNA: TGTGCCACACGGGGAGTCCAGGGCAATCAGCCCCAGCATTTT.

This clone was observed a single time. The chain has TRBV29-1 and TRBJ2-7, with 7 bases that match TRBD1. CDR1 SQVTM and CDR2 ANQGSEA come from the germline V gene. The CDR3 has 14 residues. The V and J ends lost 6 bases and 4 bases, in that order; junction bases with no gene match: 12. Here the CDR3 reads CSVRQGTNGYEQYF. The CDR3 DNA sequence: TGCAGCGTGCGACAGGGAACTAACGGTTACGAGCAGTACTTC.

In its sample, this clone was seen once. The chain uses TRBV2 and TRBJ1-3; TRBD1 agrees at 8 bases. Trimming at V came to 3 bases and at J to 3 bases, leaving 4 bases not matched to a gene. Germline assignment: CDR1 SNHLY and CDR2 FYNNEI. The CDR3 length is 15 residues. CDR3 region: CASSDQGADGNTIYF. In DNA form, the CDR3 reads TGTGCCAGCAGTGATCAGGGGGCAGATGGAAACACCATATATTTT.

In DNA form, the CDR3 reads TGTGCCAGCAGGCGGACCGGGGAGCTGTTTTTT. Translated, it gives CASRRTGELFF. This chain joins TRBV28 and TRBJ2-2; no clear D. This CDR3 is built from 11 residues. Trimming took 6 bases from V and 5 from J, leaving 4 bases between them. The germline V gene has CDR1 MDHEN and CDR2 SYDVKM.